The text below deals with one TCR beta chain. This entry belongs to a study of blood T cell repertoires in COVID-19. Study as a whole: Both acute and convalescent COVID-19 samples were obtained from the United States, Italy and Spain. The analysed material was cDNA or gDNA that came from T cells, B-cell-depleted T cells, or PBMCs.

Only in-frame clones appear in the TCRdb table, and some are missing; sequencing was by immunoSEQ multiplex PCR. The top ten hold about 3% of the sample, which has 250,000 or so clones, roughly 90% seen once. CDR1 and CDR2 (germline): SGDLS, YYNGEE. The CDR3 extends over 20 amino acids. V lost 2 bases and J lost 6; bases outside the gene matches: 20. The V gene is TRBV9, the J gene TRBJ2-3; the match to TRBD2 covers 11 bases. The clonotype originates from a woman between 25 and 40 years old with active or convalescent COVID-19. Sequences were obtained from peripheral blood. The CDR3 loop reads CASSVIGLAGGTNHPDTQYF. CDR3 DNA sequence: TGTGCCAGCAGCGTCATTGGGCTAGCGGGGGGCACAAACCACCCCGATACGCAGTATTTT.